What follows are 8 T cell receptor beta chains derived from one specimen sequenced in a study of regulatory T cells in long-lasting Graves disease. Time point noted: newly diagnosed GD, antithyroid drugs for less than 3 months. From PBMCs, RNA was extracted and then used to make the TCR library. Construction of TCR beta libraries relied on iRepertoire HTBI primers and on Arm-PCR targeting CDR3 regions. Using its own MiXCR run on the multiplex PCR reads, TCRdb lists one record per CDR3 protein. Here the sample spans roughly 420,000 distinct CDR3 sequences, roughly 15% being singletons. In addition, the sample was reused for a study of T cells in Graves' hyperthyroidism and ophthalmopathy.

The source was peripheral blood mononuclear cells (PBMCs), collected at new diagnosis, from a patient treated with antithyroid drugs. Receptor source: a woman in her twenties or thirties with Graves disease.

V usage is TRBV28 and J usage is TRBJ2-1; 10 bases line up with TRBD2. Germline CDR1 MDHEN, CDR2 SYDVKM. The CDR3 sequence is 16 residues long. J gave up 2 bases and V 2 bases, and 3 bases lay outside the gene matches. In nucleotides, the CDR3 is TGTGCCAGCAGTTTACTGGGACTAGCGACCTACAATGAGCAGTTCTTC. It is translated as CASSLLGLATYNEQFF.

The sample holds a few counts of this clonotype. The V call is TRBV5-1, the J call TRBJ2-2; 10 bases map to TRBD2. CDR1 is SGHRS, CDR2 YFSETQ, per germline. The ends lost 7 bases at V and 6 bases at J; junction bases unmatched: 18. CDR3 length equals 18 residues. CDR3 residues: CASSPEATASGSAGELFF. CDR3 sequence (DNA): TGCGCCAGCTCCCCGGAAGCGACAGCTAGCGGGAGCGCCGGGGAGCTGTTTTTT.

The CDR3 region is CASSQDLGASLYEQYF. The CDR3 region has the DNA TGTGCCAGCAGCCAAGATCTGGGGGCCTCCCTCTACGAGCAGTACTTC. This chain joins TRBV4-2 and TRBJ2-7; the D gene is possibly TRBD1 (6 bases). This CDR3 region has 16 residues. The V end was cut by 0 bases, the J end by 3 bases, with 15 bases between. CDR1 and CDR2 (germline): LGHNA, YNFKEQ.

This clonotype was recorded many times. V and J are TRBV4-2 and TRBJ1-5; D is perhaps TRBD1 (6 bases). Per the germline V gene, CDR1 is LGHNA and CDR2 is YNFKEQ. The CDR3 is 17 amino acids. Trimming shortened V by 3 bases and J by 5 bases, and 20 bases separated the two germline ends. DNA of the CDR3: TGTGCCAGCAGCCACATTACTCGCGGACAGTTCGATCAGCCCCAGCATTTT. It specifies CASSHITRGQFDQPQHF.

This clonotype was observed many times. This chain uses TRBV28 with TRBJ2-1; the D gene is possibly TRBD1 (6 bases). Looked up from germline, CDR1 is MDHEN and CDR2 is SYDVKM. The CDR3 has 15 amino acids. V gave up 6 bases and J gave up 4 bases, with 16 bases separating them. This chain's CDR3 is CASRGNRARYNEQFF. The CDR3 nucleotides are TGTGCCAGCAGAGGGAACAGGGCTAGGTACAATGAGCAGTTCTTC.

The chain recombines TRBV12-3 or TRBV12-4 with TRBJ2-5; no reliable D call. The CDR3 totals 13 residues. Trimming pared 3 bases from V and 0 bases from J, leaving 5 bases between. The DNA for the CDR3 is TGTGCCAGCAGTTTGTACAACCAAGAGACCCAGTACTTC. This gives the protein CASSLYNQETQYF.

This clonotype has a handful of counts. The CDR3 sequence is CASSSRDPTGELFF. The CDR3 nucleotides are TGCGCCAGCAGCTCCCGGGACCCAACCGGGGAGCTGTTTTTT. This sequence joins TRBV5-1 and TRBJ2-2, with D perhaps being TRBD1 or TRBD2 (5 bases each). The V and J ends lost 3 bases and 5 bases respectively, with 11 bases between them. This CDR3 is built from 14 residues. Germline-derived CDR1 and CDR2 are SGHRS and YFSETQ.

This clonotype was counted many times. This chain links TRBV11-2 with TRBJ2-5; D gene uncertain. The V and J ends lost 8 bases and 2 bases respectively, with 9 bases between them. CDR1 is SGHAT, CDR2 FQNNGV, per germline. This CDR3 has 12 amino acids. The CDR3 nucleotides are TGTGCCAGCTCGAGGACGCAAGAGACCCAGTACTTC. It translates to CASSRTQETQYF.